The clone carrying this T cell receptor (beta chain) was counted once. Its antigen is still unknown. The sample originates from a study of post-analysis software for immune sequencing data. Overall study results and limits: Included in a set of several TRBV segments more frequent in patients than controls were TRBV5-6, TRBV5-1 and TRBV20-1. Controls had significantly higher normalized Chao1 diversity than multiple sclerosis patients.

V lost 8 bases to trimming and J lost 2 bases, with 14 bases between them. Per the germline V gene, CDR1 is SNHLY and CDR2 is FYNNEI. CDR3 size: 14 residues. Carried by the TCR beta cDNA libraries were unique molecular identifiers. TCRdb analysed the PCR reads with MiXCR anew, one entry per CDR3 protein. The table lists around 700,000 distinct CDR3 sequences, approximately 59% of them singletons. The chain employs TRBV2 and TRBJ2-3; no firm D call. The sequencing input was blood. The receptor's source is a girl aged 2 to 10 with multiple sclerosis. The CDR3 is CASDRGLLTDTQYF. CDR3 bases: TGTGCCAGCGATCGAGGCTTGCTCACAGATACGCAGTATTTT.